This T cell receptor (beta chain) was recorded in a study of blood T cell repertoires in COVID-19. On the study more broadly: Samples came from the United States, Italy and Spain, spanning acute and convalescent COVID-19. PBMCs, B-cell-depleted T cells, or T cells provided the cDNA or gDNA that made up the material.

As handled by the study authors: By means of reference gene primer amplification, nucleated cell counts were estimated. Libraries were prepared by immunoSEQ multiplex PCR; TCRdb keeps only in-frame clonotypes and omits some of them. For V, J and clone size, that table is used; D and trimming come from the DNA. The sample carries some 250,000 clones, 65% to 90% recorded once. Trimming pared 4 bases from V and 4 bases from J, leaving 10 bases between. This CDR3 spans 13 amino acids. Looked up from germline, CDR1 is MNHEY and CDR2 is SMNVEV (reference sequence). The chain employs TRBV27 and TRBJ1-2; the D gene is possibly TRBD1 (6 bases). The TCR comes from a woman in her fifties or sixties with active or convalescent COVID-19. Specimen: peripheral blood. CDR3 sequence (DNA): TGTGCCAGCAGTTCGGGGACATTCTATGGCTACACCTTC. It specifies CASSSGTFYGYTF.